Below are 17 T cell receptor beta chains sequenced from a single sample in a study of blood T cell repertoires in COVID-19. The assay was immunoSEQ multiplex PCR, and TCRdb's table has in-frame clones only and misses some. This repertoire shows a few hundred thousand clones, 90% found once; its top ten account for around 2.3%. Source material: peripheral blood. These receptors came from a woman aged 55 to 70 with COVID-19, enrolled during active disease.

The chain carries TRBV6-6 and TRBJ1-2; TRBD1 is a possible D gene (6 bases). V was shortened by 0 bases and J by 6 bases, with 14 bases between the two germline ends. Looked up from germline, CDR1 is MNHNY and CDR2 is SVGAGI (reference sequence). The length of the CDR3 is 15 residues. The CDR3 sequence is CASSYSRQVFDGYTF. CDR3 coding DNA: TGTGCCAGCAGTTACTCGAGACAGGTTTTCGATGGCTACACCTTC.

For the CDR3, the DNA is TGTGCCAGTAGTAGATCGAGCGGGGGCCTCTACAATGAGCAGTTCTTC. Encoded protein: CASSRSSGGLYNEQFF. The chain employs TRBV19 and TRBJ2-1, with 8 positions matching TRBD2. CDR3 length equals 16 residues. Germline V gives CDR1 LNHDA, CDR2 SQIVND (reference sequence). Trimming at V came to 4 bases and at J to 3 bases, leaving 8 bases not matched to a gene.

V gene TRBV2 combines with J gene TRBJ1-6; 8 bases line up with TRBD1. CDR1 and CDR2 from the germline V gene are SNHLY and FYNNEI. The CDR3 is 14 amino acids. The V gene end was trimmed by 6 bases and the J gene end by 8 bases; junction bases not matched to a gene: 6. DNA for the CDR3: TGTGCCAGCAGACAAGACAGGGGAGATTCACCCCTCCACTTT. It yields the protein CASRQDRGDSPLHF.

The count of this clone is one. The chain employs TRBV11-1 and TRBJ1-4; the match to TRBD1 covers 9 bases. Trimming removed 5 bases from V and 10 bases from J; junction bases left unmatched: 14. Germline values: CDR1 SGHAT, CDR2 FQDESV (reference sequence). The CDR3 totals 16 residues. The CDR3 nucleotides are TGTGCCAGCAGCCGAAACAGGGGGCCGGGCGATGGAAAACTGTTTTTT. Amino acids: CASSRNRGPGDGKLFF.

The rearrangement joins TRBV4-3 to TRBJ1-1; 8 bases line up with TRBD1. Looked up from germline, CDR1 is LGHNA and CDR2 is YSLEER. The CDR3 has 14 residues. J lost 3 bases, V lost 2 bases, and 2 bases had no gene match. CDR3 coding DNA: TGCGCCAGCAGCCAAACAGGGGGGGACACTGAAGCTTTCTTT. This sequence encodes CASSQTGGDTEAFF.

The rearrangement links TRBV6-1 to TRBJ1-2; D remains unclear. Deletions cut 2 bases from V and 4 bases from J, with 17 bases between. The germline V gene has CDR1 MNHNS and CDR2 SASEGT. The CDR3 totals 16 residues. CDR3 sequence reads: CASSEIGWVAGYGYTF. Here the CDR3 DNA reads TGTGCCAGCAGTGAAATTGGTTGGGTGGCAGGCTATGGCTACACCTTC.

V gene TRBV12-3 or TRBV12-4 combines with J gene TRBJ1-5, with D perhaps matching TRBD1 (6 bases). The V and J ends lost 4 bases and 15 bases respectively, with 16 bases between them. CDR3 size: 12 residues. CDR3 residues: CASSSQGWSRHF. The CDR3 DNA follows: TGTGCCAGCAGTTCACAGGGATGGAGTAGGCATTTT.

V gene TRBV5-1 combines with J gene TRBJ1-1, with 7 bases lining up with TRBD1. After removal of 4 bases from V and 4 bases from J, the junction contained 7 bases not matched to a gene. CDR3 length: 14 residues. CDR1 and CDR2 from the germline V gene are SGHRS and YFSETQ. CDR3 loop: CASSLDRVRTEAFF. The CDR3 nucleotides read TGCGCCAGCAGCCTTGACAGGGTTCGCACTGAAGCTTTCTTT.

The rearrangement joins TRBV7-8 to TRBJ1-2; 9 bases map to TRBD1. With V trimmed by 0 bases and J by 7 bases, 6 bases remained unmatched. The CDR3 spans 15 residues. The germline V gene encodes CDR1 SGHVS and CDR2 FQNEAQ. CDR3 region: CASSLAVQGAGGYTF. The CDR3 DNA reads TGTGCCAGCAGCTTAGCAGTACAGGGGGCGGGTGGCTACACCTTC.

The CDR3 DNA sequence: TGTGCCAGCAGTTACTTAACAGGGCCGGGGCAGCCCCAGCATTTT. This gives the protein CASSYLTGPGQPQHF. The chain carries TRBV6-2 or TRBV6-3 and TRBJ1-5; a possible D gene is TRBD1 (6 bases). Trimming took 1 base from V and 7 from J, leaving 14 bases between them. The germline V gene encodes CDR1 MNHEY and CDR2 SVGEGT. The CDR3 consists of 15 residues.

The chain carries TRBV5-4 and TRBJ2-7, with 7 bases that match TRBD1. Losses at the gene ends were 5 bases for V and 3 bases for J; bases not matched to a gene: 5. The CDR3 spans 13 residues. Per germline, CDR1 SGHNT and CDR2 YYREEE (reference sequence). CDR3 residues: CASSKTGIYEQYF. The CDR3, as DNA: TGTGCCAGCAGTAAGACAGGGATCTACGAGCAGTACTTC.

The chain combines TRBV3-1 (or the pseudogene TRBV3-2) with TRBJ1-1; D may be TRBD1 (6 bases). V gave up 5 bases and J gave up 2 bases, with 12 bases separating them. This CDR3 region has 14 residues. Germline CDR1 reads LGHDT; CDR2 reads YNNKEL (reference sequence). The CDR3 sequence: CASSNRVFNTEAFF. In DNA form, the CDR3 reads TGTGCCAGCAGCAACAGGGTGTTTAACACTGAAGCTTTCTTT.

J is TRBJ2-3 and V is TRBV20-1, with 10 bases aligning to TRBD2. The V segment lost 3 bases and the J segment 2 bases; nucleotides outside the gene matches: 5. The germline gives CDR1 DFQATT, CDR2 SNEGSKA (reference sequence). The CDR3 runs to 15 residues. The CDR3 protein is CSASLAGVSTDTQYF. CDR3 coding DNA: TGCAGTGCTAGTCTAGCGGGGGTTTCCACAGATACGCAGTATTTT.

The J gene is TRBJ1-6, the V gene TRBV27; D unresolved. CDR1 is MNHEY and CDR2 is SMNVEV in the germline V gene (reference sequence). Trimming took 4 bases from V and 10 from J, leaving 11 bases between them. The CDR3 has 13 residues. The DNA of the CDR3 is TGTGCCAGCAGTTGGGGAGTCGAGTCACCCCTCCACTTT. This encodes CASSWGVESPLHF.

This clone was detected a few times. The rearrangement uses TRBV4-1 and TRBJ2-1; a possible D gene is TRBD2 (6 bases). Germline lookup yields CDR1 MGHRA and CDR2 YSYEKL. This CDR3 is 15 amino acids long. Trimming took 0 bases from V and 7 from J, leaving 13 bases between them. The CDR3 DNA reads as TGCGCCAGCAGCCAAGATAGCGGAGGTCTTAATGAGCAGTTCTTC. The encoded protein is CASSQDSGGLNEQFF.

This clone was picked up one time. The rearrangement links TRBV20-1 to TRBJ1-2; 7 nucleotides match TRBD1. With V trimmed by 6 bases and J by 8 bases, 3 bases remained unmatched. Germline V gives CDR1 DFQATT, CDR2 SNEGSKA (reference sequence). This CDR3 has 10 amino acids. In DNA, the CDR3 is TGCAGTGCCACAGGGGACGGCTACACCTTC. Translated: CSATGDGYTF.

The rearrangement links TRBV30 to TRBJ1-6; D not resolved. This CDR3 contains 13 residues. Germline CDR1 reads GTSNPN; CDR2 reads SVGIG (reference sequence). V was trimmed by 5 bases and J by 1 base, leaving 6 bases between them. CDR3 sequence (DNA): TGTGCCTGGCAGATTTCCTATAATTCACCCCTCCACTTT. It is translated as CAWQISYNSPLHF.